This is a list of T cell receptor beta chains from one sample in a study of post-analysis software for immune sequencing data. TCRdb used MiXCR to reprocess the PCR reads, holding one entry per CDR3 protein. The sample consists of approximately 770,000 distinct CDR3 sequences, 35% to 55% of them appearing once. The sample was blood. The source is a girl between 5 and 17 years old with multiple sclerosis. Both conserved end residues are part of each CDR3. D genes are given only for firm matches. Some rows mark clone size as missing; the rest say once, few, many or name a class of expanded clone.

D	size	J	V	CDR3	DNA
TRBD2	few	TRBJ2-1	TRBV7-2	CASSSLAGFYNEQFF	TGTGCCAGCAGCTCCCTAGCGGGATTCTACAATGAGCAGTTCTTC
.	few	TRBJ1-2	TRBV12-3/TRBV12-4	CASSLTVLSPYGYTF	TGTGCCAGCAGTTTAACGGTCCTAAGTCCCTATGGCTACACCTTC
.	.	TRBJ1-4	TRBV29-1	CSVQDLGGRVPEKLFF	TGCAGCGTACAAGATTTAGGGGGGCGCGTCCCTGAAAAACTGTTTTTT
TRBD1	.	TRBJ2-1	TRBV25-1	CASSEGQTSRNEQFF	TGTGCCAGCAGTGAGGGACAGACCTCAAGGAATGAGCAGTTCTTC
TRBD2	.	TRBJ2-5	TRBV29-1	CSVPVAGGGQETQYF	TGCAGCGTGCCCGTAGCGGGAGGGGGGCAAGAGACCCAGTACTTC
.	.	TRBJ1-6	TRBV25-1	CASSGAYRVNSPLHF	TGTGCCAGCAGTGGCGCCTACCGGGTTAATTCACCCCTCCACTTT
.	.	TRBJ1-1	TRBV4-3	CASSLKHGPNTEAFF	TGCGCCAGCAGCCTAAAACACGGACCGAACACTGAAGCTTTCTTT
TRBD1	.	TRBJ1-5	TRBV15	CATSRRTGTGDGQPQHF	TGTGCCACCAGCAGGAGGACCGGGACAGGGGATGGTCAGCCCCAGCATTTT
.	.	TRBJ1-2	TRBV25-1	CASLGRNYGYTF	TGTGCCAGCCTGGGACGCAACTATGGCTACACCTTC
.	.	TRBJ1-5	TRBV30	CAWSVGDAQPQHF	TGTGCCTGGAGTGTAGGGGATGCTCAGCCCCAGCATTTT
.	few	TRBJ2-3	TRBV29-1	CSVARAANTDTQYF	TGCAGCGTTGCAAGGGCTGCCAACACAGATACGCAGTATTTT
.	.	TRBJ2-3	TRBV24-1	CATSGNLRGDTQYF	TGTGCCACCAGTGGGAACCTCAGGGGTGATACGCAGTATTTT
.	.	TRBJ2-1	TRBV4-3	CASSQDRDTYNEQFF	TGCGCCAGCAGCCAAGATCGGGACACCTACAATGAGCAGTTCTTC
TRBD2	.	TRBJ2-7	TRBV20-1	CSARLIAGAGEQYF	TGCAGTGCTAGGCTTATAGCGGGAGCGGGTGAGCAGTACTTC
TRBD2	.	TRBJ2-3	TRBV5-1	CASSFGLAGDSPRTDTQYF	TGCGCCAGCAGCTTCGGGCTAGCGGGAGACTCCCCCCGCACAGATACGCAGTATTTT
.	.	TRBJ2-3	TRBV5-1	CASSSLLAAMGDTQYF	TGCGCCAGCAGCTCCTTACTAGCCGCCATGGGAGATACGCAGTATTTT
.	.	TRBJ2-7	TRBV12-3/TRBV12-4	CASRGFSQSQYF	TGTGCCAGCAGGGGATTTTCTCAGAGTCAGTACTTC
TRBD1	few	TRBJ2-1	TRBV6-5	CASSRTGFGEQFF	TGTGCCAGCTCGAGGACAGGGTTCGGCGAGCAGTTCTTC
.	few	TRBJ2-4	TRBV4-1	CASSQDPQGTTLAKNIQYF	TGCGCCAGCAGCCAAGACCCCCAGGGGACAACTTTAGCCAAAAACATTCAGTACTTC
TRBD2	.	TRBJ2-1	TRBV5-1	CASSLVWASGRAGNEQFF	TGCGCCAGCAGCTTGGTGTGGGCTAGCGGGAGGGCCGGGAATGAGCAGTTCTTC
.	many	TRBJ2-1	TRBV7-9	CASSLYEQFF	TGTGCCAGCAGCTTATATGAGCAGTTCTTC
TRBD1	few	TRBJ1-2	TRBV12-3/TRBV12-4	CASSLNRGGGYTF	TGTGCCAGCAGTTTAAACAGGGGGGGCGGCTACACCTTC
.	.	TRBJ2-7	TRBV12-3/TRBV12-4	CASTTYTGPSYEQYF	TGTGCCAGCACTACTTATACAGGGCCTTCCTACGAGCAGTACTTC
TRBD2	.	TRBJ2-3	TRBV20-1	CSAPTGGRAVDTQYF	TGCAGTGCTCCTACGGGAGGGAGGGCTGTAGATACGCAGTATTTT
.	.	TRBJ2-1	TRBV7-9	CASSLFNGDNEQFF	TGTGCCAGCAGCTTATTCAATGGGGACAATGAGCAGTTCTTC
.	.	TRBJ2-1	TRBV5-1	CASSPDNNEQFF	TGCGCCAGCAGTCCTGATAACAATGAGCAGTTCTTC
TRBD2	.	TRBJ2-1	TRBV9	CASSFGTSGISYNEQFF	TGTGCCAGCAGCTTTGGGACTAGCGGGATTTCCTACAATGAGCAGTTCTTC
TRBD2	.	TRBJ2-1	TRBV12-3/TRBV12-4	CVSSLGGDYYNEQFF	TGTGTCAGCAGTTTAGGAGGGGACTACTACAATGAGCAGTTCTTC